This TCR beta chain was recorded in a study of blood T cell repertoires in COVID-19. Repertoires were generated with immunoSEQ multiplex PCR, while TCRdb's copy carries only in-frame clones and drops some. The sample includes approximately 230,000 clones, 84% of them seen just once. The clonotype was recovered from a man aged 25-45 years with active or convalescent COVID-19. The specimen was peripheral blood.

CDR3 region: CASTIGGDRNTGELFF. Here the CDR3 DNA reads TGTGCCAGTACCATCGGGGGGGACAGAAACACCGGGGAGCTGTTTTTT. J is TRBJ2-2 and V is TRBV19; D might be TRBD2 (8 bases). Trimming left V 7 bases short and J 2 bases short, with 17 bases between. The V gene's germline CDR1 is LNHDA and CDR2 SQIVND (reference sequence). This CDR3 spans 16 amino acids.